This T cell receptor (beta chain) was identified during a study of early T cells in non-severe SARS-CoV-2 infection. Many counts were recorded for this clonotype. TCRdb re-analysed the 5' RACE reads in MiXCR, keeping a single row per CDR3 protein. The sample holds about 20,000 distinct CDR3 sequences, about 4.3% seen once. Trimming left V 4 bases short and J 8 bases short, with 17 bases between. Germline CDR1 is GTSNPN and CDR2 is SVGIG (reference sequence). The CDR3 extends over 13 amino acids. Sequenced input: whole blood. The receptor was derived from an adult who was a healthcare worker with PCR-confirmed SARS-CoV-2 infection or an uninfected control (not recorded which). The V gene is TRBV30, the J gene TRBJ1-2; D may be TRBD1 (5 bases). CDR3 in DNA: TGTGCCTGGACGCAGGGCCCCTCATCGGGCTACACCTTC. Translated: CAWTQGPSSGYTF.